This TCR beta chain was recorded in a study of T-cell reconstitution after alpha-beta-depleted transplantation in children. In germline, CDR1 is SGDLS, CDR2 YYNGEE. CDR3 length: 16 amino acids. V lost 4 bases and J lost 2, with 15 bases in between. Unique molecular identifiers were used to barcode this TCRbeta library. TCRdb recomputed calls from the PCR reads with MiXCR, one row per CDR3 protein. The sample gives fewer than 700,000 distinct CDR3 sequences, more than 20% of which show up once; over 12% is in the top ten. Specimen: PBMCs, mostly from graft donor cells, collected 360 days after TCRalphabeta/CD19-depleted stem cell transplant. This rearrangement joins TRBV9 to TRBJ2-2, with D perhaps given as TRBD1 or TRBD2 (6 bases each). The TCR was taken from a boy younger than two who had a stem cell transplant for acute myeloid leukemia, so the T cells may come from the graft donor. The CDR3 nucleotides are TGTGCCAGCAGCTTCAGGGGAGGTGGAAACACCGGGGAGCTGTTTTTT. Translated: CASSFRGGGNTGELFF. The complete variable domain, with remaining parts taken from reference TRBV9 and TRBJ2-2, reads DSGVTQTPKHLITATGQRVTLRCSPRSGDLSVYWYQQSLDQGLQFLIQYYNGEERAKGNILERFSAQQFPDLHSELNLSSLELGDSALYFCASSFRGGGNTGELFFGEGSRLTVL.